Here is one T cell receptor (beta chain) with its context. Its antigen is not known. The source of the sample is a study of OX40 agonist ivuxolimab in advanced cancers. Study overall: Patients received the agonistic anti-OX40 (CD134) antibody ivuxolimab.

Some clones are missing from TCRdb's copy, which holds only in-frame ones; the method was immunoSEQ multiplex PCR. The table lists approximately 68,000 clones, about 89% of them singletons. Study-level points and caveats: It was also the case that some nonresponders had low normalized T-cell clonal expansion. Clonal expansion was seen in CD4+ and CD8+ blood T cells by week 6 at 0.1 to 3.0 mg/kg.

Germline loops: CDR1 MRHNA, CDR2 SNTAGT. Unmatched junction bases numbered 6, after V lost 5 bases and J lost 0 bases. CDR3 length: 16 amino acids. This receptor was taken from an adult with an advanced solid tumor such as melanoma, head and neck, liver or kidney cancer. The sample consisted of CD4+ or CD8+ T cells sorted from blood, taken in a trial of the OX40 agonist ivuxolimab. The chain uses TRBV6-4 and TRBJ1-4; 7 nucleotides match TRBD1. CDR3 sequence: CASSSGQLATNEKLFF. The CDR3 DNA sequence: TGTGCCAGCAGTTCGGGACAGCTTGCAACTAATGAAAAACTGTTTTTT.